The present entry profiles one TCR beta chain with its context. Its antigen remains undetermined. Nothing much larger sits one base from this clone, and base qualities are not available. The data derive from a study of blood T cells in healthy people across ages (dated by TCRdb to the mid-2010s). Some background on the complete study: In model experiments, template switching captured about one uniquely barcoded TCR beta cDNA molecule for every two T cells. Age-related changes in TCR beta repertoire diversity were measured in the study by deep sequencing normalized with unique cDNA molecular identifiers. To avoid experimental bias, donors of different ages were distributed randomly across sequencing lanes. For two donors (one aged 18 to 30 and one aged 80 or older), the study analyzed two additional independent replicas of 1 million unique cDNA reads from the same blood draw. Donors were grouped into four age groups: young (average approximately 15 years), middle-aged (roughly 37), aged (about 60) and long-lived (roughly 80).

There are 15 amino acids in the CDR3, from cysteine to phenylalanine inclusive. The entry retains the CDR3 DNA only, 45 bases that are in frame from base 1. Deletion took 4 bases off V and 11 bases off J, with a span of 23 bases between the germline ends. The germline V gene encodes CDR1 ENHRY and CDR2 SYGVKD. The library was produced with 5' RACE. The sequencer listed for this sample is Illumina HiSeq 2500. A second PCR of roughly 7 to 11 cycles was performed with a sample-barcoded 5' primer and a J-beta primer mix. Each TCR beta cDNA molecule received a unique molecular identifier from a template-switch 5' adaptor carrying 12 random nucleotides. At least 2.5 million CDR3-containing paired-end reads were obtained from each sample. First-strand cDNA was synthesized from all RNA with the Mint cDNA synthesis kit, primed by a TRBC-specific oligonucleotide. Following uracil-DNA glycosylase treatment, all cDNA underwent a first 18-cycle PCR with the universal primers M1SS and BC2_uni_R. As for how the authors treated the data: Normalization of each sample was performed by random selection of 1 million high-quality reads, each carrying a distinct molecular identifier. Instead of being binned into consensus sequences, reads with shared molecular identifiers were discarded. MiTCR, with a Q25 quality threshold and the strictest error-elimination algorithm, was used for CDR3 identification, clonotype clustering and error correction. A nonparametric unseen species model with Euler transformation was used to estimate lower-bound total TCR beta diversity. TCRdb reprocessed the public reads (quality trimming at Q25 with fastp, clone calling with MiXCR) and kept in-frame beta chains. One record per CDR3 amino acid sequence lists the most common genes and DNA. These V and J calls rely on TCRdb rather than the paper's analysis. The sample records hundreds of thousands of distinct CDR3 sequences, approximately 65% of which are singletons. Around a quarter of the sample is in the top ten clones.

The 35 to 40 donors, aged about 6 to 100 years, were systemically healthy Caucasian individuals from Russia. Around 9.7 milliliters of peripheral blood were collected from each donor into EDTA-treated Vacutainer tubes. Ficoll-Paque density-gradient centrifugation was used to isolate PBMCs, with at least 6.5 million per sample. Trizol reagent was used to extract total RNA from PBMCs, with at least 6 micrograms per sample. Naive CD45RAhigh/CD27high T cell percentages were measured by flow cytometry on a PBMC aliquot from every donor. What the research found in general, with its limitations: Compared with the aged group, the long-lived group had more naive CD4+ T cells, fewer expanded clones and increased TCR diversity, a pattern suggesting age selection. A strong correlation was found between observed TCR beta diversity and the percentage of naive T cells measured by flow cytometry. Donor CMV infection status was unknown, potentially confounding age-related changes in expanded clonotypes. Because profiling used bulk unsorted PBMCs, naive and antigen-experienced compartments could not be compared conclusively. Observed TCR beta diversity per million T cells fell roughly linearly with age, and a significant reduction was already apparent by age around 39. Estimates of total diversity based on one million sequenced T cells were regarded as lower bounds and as underestimates.

The receptor was isolated from a man younger than 40 in good health. The rearranged segments are TRBV10-3 and TRBJ2-5, and possibly TRBD2, on 6 matching bases. The sequenced sample was blood. In nucleotides, the sequence is TGTGCCATCAGTGGGGTCGGGGGTCAGGCGGATGAGCAGTACTTC. This gives the protein CAISGVGGQADEQYF.